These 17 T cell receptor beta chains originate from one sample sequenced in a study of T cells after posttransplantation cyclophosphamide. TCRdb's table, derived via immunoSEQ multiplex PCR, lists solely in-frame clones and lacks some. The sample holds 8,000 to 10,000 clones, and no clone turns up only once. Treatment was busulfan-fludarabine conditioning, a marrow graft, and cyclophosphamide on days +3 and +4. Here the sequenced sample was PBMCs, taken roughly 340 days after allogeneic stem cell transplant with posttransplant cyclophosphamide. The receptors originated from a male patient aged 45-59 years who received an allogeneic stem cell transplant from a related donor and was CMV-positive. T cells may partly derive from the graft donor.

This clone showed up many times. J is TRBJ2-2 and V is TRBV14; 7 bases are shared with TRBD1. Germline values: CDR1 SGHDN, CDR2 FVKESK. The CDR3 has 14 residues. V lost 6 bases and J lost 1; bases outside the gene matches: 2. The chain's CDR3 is CASSRQGNTGELFF. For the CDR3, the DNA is TGTGCCAGCAGTCGACAGGGGAACACCGGGGAGCTGTTTTTT.

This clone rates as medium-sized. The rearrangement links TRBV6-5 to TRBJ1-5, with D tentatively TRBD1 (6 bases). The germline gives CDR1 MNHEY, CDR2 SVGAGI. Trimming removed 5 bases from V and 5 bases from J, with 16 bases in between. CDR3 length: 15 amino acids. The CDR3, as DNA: TGTGCCAGCAGTGTAGGGGGGGGGCCTCATCAGCCCCAGCATTTT. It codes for CASSVGGGPHQPQHF.

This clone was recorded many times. CDR3 nucleotides: TGTGCCAGCAGCATGCCGGGGTACTCTATCTCTGGGGCCAACGTCCTGACTTTC. Its translation is CASSMPGYSISGANVLTF. This rearrangement joins TRBV5-6 to TRBJ2-6, with a tentative D call TRBD2 (5 bases). The germline gives CDR1 SGHDT, CDR2 YYEEEE. V was shortened by 4 bases and J by 0 bases, with 17 bases between the two germline ends. CDR3 length: 18 residues.

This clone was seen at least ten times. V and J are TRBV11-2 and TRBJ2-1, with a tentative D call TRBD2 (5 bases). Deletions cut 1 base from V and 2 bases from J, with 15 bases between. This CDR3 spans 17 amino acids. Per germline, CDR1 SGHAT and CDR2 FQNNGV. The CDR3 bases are TGTGCCAGCAGCTTAGGACTTCCGGGATCGACCTACAATGAGCAGTTCTTC. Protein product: CASSLGLPGSTYNEQFF.

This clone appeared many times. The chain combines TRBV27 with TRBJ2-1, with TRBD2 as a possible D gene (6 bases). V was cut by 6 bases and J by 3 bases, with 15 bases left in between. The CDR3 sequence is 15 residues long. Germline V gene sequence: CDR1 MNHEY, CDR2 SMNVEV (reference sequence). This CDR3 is CASRMDGTGYNEQFF. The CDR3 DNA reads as TGTGCCAGCAGGATGGACGGGACTGGCTACAATGAGCAGTTCTTC.

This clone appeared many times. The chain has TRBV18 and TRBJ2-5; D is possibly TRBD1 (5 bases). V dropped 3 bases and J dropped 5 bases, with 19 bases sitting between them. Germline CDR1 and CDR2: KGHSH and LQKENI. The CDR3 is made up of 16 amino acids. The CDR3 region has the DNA TGTGCCAGCTCACCCTACGACAGCTCCTCCGGGGAGACCCAGTACTTC. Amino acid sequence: CASSPYDSSSGETQYF.

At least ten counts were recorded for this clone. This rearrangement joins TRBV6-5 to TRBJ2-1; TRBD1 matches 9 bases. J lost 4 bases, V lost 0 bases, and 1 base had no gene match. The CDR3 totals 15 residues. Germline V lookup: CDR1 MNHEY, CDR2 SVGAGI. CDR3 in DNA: TGTGCCAGCAGTTACTCGGGACAGGGATACAATGAGCAGTTCTTC. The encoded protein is CASSYSGQGYNEQFF.

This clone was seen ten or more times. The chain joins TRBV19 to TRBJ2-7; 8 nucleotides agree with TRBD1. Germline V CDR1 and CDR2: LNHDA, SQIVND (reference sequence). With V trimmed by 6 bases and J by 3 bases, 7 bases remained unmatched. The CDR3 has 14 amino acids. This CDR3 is CASRGQVGGYEQYF. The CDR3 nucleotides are TGTGCCAGTAGGGGACAGGTAGGAGGCTACGAGCAGTACTTC.

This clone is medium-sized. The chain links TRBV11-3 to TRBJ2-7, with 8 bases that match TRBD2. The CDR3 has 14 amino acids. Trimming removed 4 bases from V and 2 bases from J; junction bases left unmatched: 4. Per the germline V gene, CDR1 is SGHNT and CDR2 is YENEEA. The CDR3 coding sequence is TGTGCCAGCAGCTCGGGGGGGGAAACCTACGAGCAGTACTTC. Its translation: CASSSGGETYEQYF.

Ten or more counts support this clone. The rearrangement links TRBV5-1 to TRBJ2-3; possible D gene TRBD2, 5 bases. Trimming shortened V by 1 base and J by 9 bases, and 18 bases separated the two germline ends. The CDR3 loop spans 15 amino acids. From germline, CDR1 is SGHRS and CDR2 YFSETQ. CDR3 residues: CASSLRRGIRETQYF. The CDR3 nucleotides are TGCGCCAGCAGCTTGAGGAGAGGGATCCGAGAAACGCAGTATTTT.

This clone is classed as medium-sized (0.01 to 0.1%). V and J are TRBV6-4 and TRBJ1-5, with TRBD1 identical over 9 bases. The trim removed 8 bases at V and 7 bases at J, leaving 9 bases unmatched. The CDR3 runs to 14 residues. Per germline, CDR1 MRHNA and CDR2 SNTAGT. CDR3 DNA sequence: TGTGCCAGCCACAGGGACAGGGATGGGCAGCCCCAGCATTTT. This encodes CASHRDRDGQPQHF.

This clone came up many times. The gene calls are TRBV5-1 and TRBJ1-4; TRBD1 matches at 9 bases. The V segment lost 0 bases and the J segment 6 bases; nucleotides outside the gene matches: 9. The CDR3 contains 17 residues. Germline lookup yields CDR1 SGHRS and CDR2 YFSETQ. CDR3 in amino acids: CASSLVLVRTGDEKLFF. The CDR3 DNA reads TGCGCCAGCAGCTTGGTTTTGGTCAGGACAGGGGATGAAAAACTGTTTTTT.

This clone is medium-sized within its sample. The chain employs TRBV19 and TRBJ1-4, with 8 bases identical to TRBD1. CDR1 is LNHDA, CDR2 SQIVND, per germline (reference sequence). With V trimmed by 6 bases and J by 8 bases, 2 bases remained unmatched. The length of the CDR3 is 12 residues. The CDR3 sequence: CASRDRVEKLFF. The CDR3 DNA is TGTGCCAGTAGGGACAGGGTCGAAAAACTGTTTTTT.

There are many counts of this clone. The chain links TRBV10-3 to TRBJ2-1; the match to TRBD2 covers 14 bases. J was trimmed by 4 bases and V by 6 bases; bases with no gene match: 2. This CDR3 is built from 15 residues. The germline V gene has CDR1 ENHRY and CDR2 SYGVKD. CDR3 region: CAISGTSGRYNEQFF. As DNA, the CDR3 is TGTGCCATCAGCGGGACTAGCGGGAGATACAATGAGCAGTTCTTC.

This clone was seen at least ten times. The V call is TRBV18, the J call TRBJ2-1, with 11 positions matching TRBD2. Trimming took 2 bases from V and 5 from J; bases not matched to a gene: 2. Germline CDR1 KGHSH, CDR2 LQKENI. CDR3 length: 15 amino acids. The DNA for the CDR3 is TGTGCCAGCTCACCAGGACTAGCGGGCAACAATGAGCAGTTCTTC. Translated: CASSPGLAGNNEQFF. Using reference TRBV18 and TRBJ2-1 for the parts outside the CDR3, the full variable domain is NAGVMQNPRHLVRRRGQEARLRCSPMKGHSHVYWYRQLPEEGLKFMVYLQKENIIDESGMPKERFSAEFPKEGPSILRIQQVVRGDSAAYFCASSPGLAGNNEQFFGPGTRLTVL.

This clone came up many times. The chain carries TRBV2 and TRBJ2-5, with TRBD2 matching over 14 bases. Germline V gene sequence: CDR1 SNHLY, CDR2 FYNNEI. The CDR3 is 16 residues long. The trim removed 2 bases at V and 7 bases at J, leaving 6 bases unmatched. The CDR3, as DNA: TGTGCCAGCAGTGAAACCCGGACTAGCGGGAGGTGGACCCAGTACTTC. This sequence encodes CASSETRTSGRWTQYF.

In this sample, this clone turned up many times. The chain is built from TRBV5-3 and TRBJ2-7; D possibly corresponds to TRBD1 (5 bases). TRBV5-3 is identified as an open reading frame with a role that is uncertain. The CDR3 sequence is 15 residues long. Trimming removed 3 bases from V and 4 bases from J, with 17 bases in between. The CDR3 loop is CARSSQAPEKYEQYF. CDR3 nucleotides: TGTGCCAGAAGCTCACAGGCCCCCGAGAAATACGAGCAGTACTTC.